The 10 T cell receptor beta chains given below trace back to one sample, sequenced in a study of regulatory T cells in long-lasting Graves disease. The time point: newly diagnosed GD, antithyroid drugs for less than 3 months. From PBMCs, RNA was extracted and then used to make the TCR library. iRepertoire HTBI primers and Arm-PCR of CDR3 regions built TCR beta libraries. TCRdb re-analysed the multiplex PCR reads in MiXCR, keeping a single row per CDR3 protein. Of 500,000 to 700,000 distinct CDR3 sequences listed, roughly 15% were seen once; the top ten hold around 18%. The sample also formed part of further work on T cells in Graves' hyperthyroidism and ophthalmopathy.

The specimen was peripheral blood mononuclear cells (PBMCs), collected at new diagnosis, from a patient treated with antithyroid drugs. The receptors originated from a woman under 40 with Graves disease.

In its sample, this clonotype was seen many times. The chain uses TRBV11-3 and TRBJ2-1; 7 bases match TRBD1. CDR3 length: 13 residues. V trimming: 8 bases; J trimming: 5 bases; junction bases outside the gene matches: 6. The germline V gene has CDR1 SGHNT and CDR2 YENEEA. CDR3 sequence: CASQLDRDNEQFF. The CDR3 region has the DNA TGTGCCAGCCAACTAGACAGGGACAATGAGCAGTTCTTC.

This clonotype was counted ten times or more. CDR3 DNA sequence: TGTGCCAGCAGCCAAAATTTAGCGGGATCCTACAATGAGCAGTTCTTC. It translates to CASSQNLAGSYNEQFF. The chain joins TRBV3-1 to TRBJ2-1, with 8 nucleotides matching TRBD2. The germline V gene has CDR1 LGHDT and CDR2 YNNKEL (reference sequence). Trimming removed 2 bases from V and 1 base from J; junction bases left unmatched: 4. The CDR3 covers 16 residues.

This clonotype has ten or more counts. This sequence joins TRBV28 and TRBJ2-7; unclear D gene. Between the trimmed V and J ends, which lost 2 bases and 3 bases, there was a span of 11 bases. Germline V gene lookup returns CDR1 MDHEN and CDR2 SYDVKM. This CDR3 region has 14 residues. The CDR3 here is CASSLVAQHYEQYF. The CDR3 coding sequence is TGTGCCAGCAGTTTAGTAGCCCAGCACTACGAGCAGTACTTC.

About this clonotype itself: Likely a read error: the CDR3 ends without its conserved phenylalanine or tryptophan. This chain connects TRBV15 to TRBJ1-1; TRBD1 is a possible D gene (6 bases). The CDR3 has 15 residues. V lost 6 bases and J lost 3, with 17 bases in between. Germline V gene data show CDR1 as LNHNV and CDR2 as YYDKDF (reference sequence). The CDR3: CATRPGGRVYTEAFL. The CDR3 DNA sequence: TGTGCCACCAGGCCCGGGGGGCGCGTATACACTGAAGCTTTCCTT.

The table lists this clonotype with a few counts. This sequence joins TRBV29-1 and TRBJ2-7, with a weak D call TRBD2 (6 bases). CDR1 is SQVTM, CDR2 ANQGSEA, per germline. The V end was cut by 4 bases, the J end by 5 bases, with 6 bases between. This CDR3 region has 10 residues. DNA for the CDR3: TGCAGCGTTGGGGGGGACGAGCAGTACTTC. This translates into CSVGGDEQYF.

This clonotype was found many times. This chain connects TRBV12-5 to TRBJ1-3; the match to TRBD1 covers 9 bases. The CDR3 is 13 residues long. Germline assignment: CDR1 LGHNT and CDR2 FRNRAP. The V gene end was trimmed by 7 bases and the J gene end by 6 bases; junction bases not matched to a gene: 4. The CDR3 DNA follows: TGTGCTAGTGACAGGGGGCAAGTAAACACCATATATTTT. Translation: CASDRGQVNTIYF.

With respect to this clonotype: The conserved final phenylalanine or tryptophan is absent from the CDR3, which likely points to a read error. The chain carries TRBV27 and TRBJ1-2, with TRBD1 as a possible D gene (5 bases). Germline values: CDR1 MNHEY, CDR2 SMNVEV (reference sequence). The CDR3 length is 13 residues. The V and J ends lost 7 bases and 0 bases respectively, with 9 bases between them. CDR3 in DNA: TGTGCCAGCAAACTAGGGGCTAACTATGGCTACACCCTC. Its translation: CASKLGANYGYTL.

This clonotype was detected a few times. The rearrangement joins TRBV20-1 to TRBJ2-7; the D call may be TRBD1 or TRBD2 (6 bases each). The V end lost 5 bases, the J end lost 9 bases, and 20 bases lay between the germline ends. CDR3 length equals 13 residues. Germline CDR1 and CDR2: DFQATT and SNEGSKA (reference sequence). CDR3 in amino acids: CSAFVPGAMGQYF. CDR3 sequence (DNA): TGCAGTGCTTTCGTTCCGGGGGCCATGGGGCAGTACTTC.

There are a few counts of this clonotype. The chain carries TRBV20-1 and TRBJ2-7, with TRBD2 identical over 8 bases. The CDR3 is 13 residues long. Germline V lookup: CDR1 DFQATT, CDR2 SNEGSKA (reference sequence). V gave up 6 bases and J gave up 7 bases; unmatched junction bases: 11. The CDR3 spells CSAGGGRLMEQYF. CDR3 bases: TGCAGTGCCGGCGGGGGGCGGCTGATGGAGCAGTACTTC.

CDR3 bases: TGCGCCAGCAGCCAAGATCGGACAGGTTATAATTCACCCCTCCACTTT. Protein sequence: CASSQDRTGYNSPLHF. V usage is TRBV4-1 and J usage is TRBJ1-6; 7 nucleotides line up with TRBD1. Losses at the gene ends were 0 bases for V and 4 bases for J; bases not matched to a gene: 3. This CDR3 region has 16 residues. Germline V gene lookup returns CDR1 MGHRA and CDR2 YSYEKL.